This T cell receptor beta chain is from a study of shared clonotypes between healthy human individuals. TCRdb's table, derived via immunoSEQ multiplex PCR, lists solely in-frame clones and lacks some. The profile shows about 470,000 clones, roughly 83% of them singletons. The CDR3 loop spans 11 amino acids. The V end lost 5 bases, the J end lost 3 bases, and 8 bases lay between the germline ends. Looked up from germline, CDR1 is SQVTM and CDR2 is ANQGSEA. The rearrangement links TRBV29-1 to TRBJ2-7; D is undetermined. Specimen: PBMCs. The TCR sequence derives from a woman in her thirties or forties in good health. Some clones in this sample may be carry-over from other donors' samples. As DNA, the CDR3 is TGCAGCGTTCGATGGGGCTACGAGCAGTACTTC. This translates into CSVRWGYEQYF.